The clone carrying this T cell receptor (beta chain) appeared a few times. The authors loaded roughly 180 ng DNA, 27,000 or so T cell genomes, into sorted-subset replicate PCRs. Sequenced by immunoSEQ multiplex PCR; TCRdb stores in-frame clones only, minus some. The sample has fewer than 100,000 clones; under 80% are singletons. The sample belongs to a study of shared clonotypes between healthy human individuals. Across the whole study: Each donor's CD8 memory used one plate, CD8 naive two, each CD4 subset three.

Germline CDR1 reads SNHLY; CDR2 reads FYNNEI. The CDR3 sequence is 16 residues long. Losses at the gene ends were 8 bases for V and 0 bases for J; bases not matched to a gene: 9. Sequencing input: memory CD8+ T cells sorted from blood. Noted subset: CD45RO+ cells pooled with CCR7-negative TemRA cells. The sequence was obtained from a man aged 25 to 40 in good health. The chain carries TRBV2 and TRBJ1-3, with 8 bases fitting TRBD1. The CDR3 nucleotides read TGTGCCAGCGCACCCGGGACAGGCCTCTCTGGAAACACCATATATTTT. Protein product: CASAPGTGLSGNTIYF. The full variable domain, rest sourced from reference TRBV2 and TRBJ1-3, is EPEVTQTPSHQVTQMGQEVILRCVPISNHLYFYWYRQILGQKVEFLVSFYNNEISEKSEIFDDQFSVERPDGSNFTLKIRSTKLEDSAMYFCASAPGTGLSGNTIYFGEGSWLTVV.